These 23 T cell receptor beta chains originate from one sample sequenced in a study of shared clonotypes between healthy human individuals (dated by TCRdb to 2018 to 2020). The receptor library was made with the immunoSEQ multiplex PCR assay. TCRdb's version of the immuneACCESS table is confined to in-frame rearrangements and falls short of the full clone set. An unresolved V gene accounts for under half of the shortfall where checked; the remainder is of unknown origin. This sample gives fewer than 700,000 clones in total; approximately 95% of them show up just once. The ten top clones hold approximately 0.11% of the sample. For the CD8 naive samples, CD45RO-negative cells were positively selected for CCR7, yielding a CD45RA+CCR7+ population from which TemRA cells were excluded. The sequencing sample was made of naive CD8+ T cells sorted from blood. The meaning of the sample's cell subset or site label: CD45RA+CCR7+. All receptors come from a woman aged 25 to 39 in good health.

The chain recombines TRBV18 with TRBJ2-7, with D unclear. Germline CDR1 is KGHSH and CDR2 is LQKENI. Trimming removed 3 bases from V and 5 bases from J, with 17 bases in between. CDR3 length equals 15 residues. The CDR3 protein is CASSPEGRRLNEQYF. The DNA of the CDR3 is TGTGCCAGCTCACCTGAAGGTAGAAGACTGAACGAGCAGTACTTC. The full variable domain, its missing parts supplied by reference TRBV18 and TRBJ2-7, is NAGVMQNPRHLVRRRGQEARLRCSPMKGHSHVYWYRQLPEEGLKFMVYLQKENIIDESGMPKERFSAEFPKEGPSILRIQQVVRGDSAAYFCASSPEGRRLNEQYFGPGTRLTVT.

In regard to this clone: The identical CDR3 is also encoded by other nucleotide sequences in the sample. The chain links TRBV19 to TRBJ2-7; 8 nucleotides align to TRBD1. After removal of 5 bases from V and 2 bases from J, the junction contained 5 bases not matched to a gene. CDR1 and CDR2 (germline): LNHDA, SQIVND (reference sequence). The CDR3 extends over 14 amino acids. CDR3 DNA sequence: TGTGCCAGTAGTTCTTCGACAGGGGCCTACGAGCAGTACTTC. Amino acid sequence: CASSSSTGAYEQYF.

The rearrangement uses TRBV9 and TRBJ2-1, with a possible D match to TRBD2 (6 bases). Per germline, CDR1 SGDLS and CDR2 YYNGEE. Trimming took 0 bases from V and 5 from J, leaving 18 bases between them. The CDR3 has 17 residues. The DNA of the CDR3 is TGTGCCAGCAGCGTAGATCTAGGGACTGGATGGGACAATGAGCAGTTCTTC. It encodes CASSVDLGTGWDNEQFF.

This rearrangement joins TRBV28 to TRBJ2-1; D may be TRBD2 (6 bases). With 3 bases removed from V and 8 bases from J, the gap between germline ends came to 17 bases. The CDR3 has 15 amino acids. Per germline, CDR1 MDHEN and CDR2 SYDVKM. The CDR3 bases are TGTGCCAGCAGTTTTAGCGGCTCTGCCTGGGATGAGCAGTTCTTC. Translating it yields CASSFSGSAWDEQFF.

Written as DNA, the CDR3 is TGTGCCAGTAGTATAGGGGCAGATAATCAGCCCCAGCATTTT. It is translated as CASSIGADNQPQHF. The chain recombines TRBV19 with TRBJ1-5, with D uncertain. The CDR3 has 14 amino acids. The ends were cut back, 1 base at V and 4 bases at J, with 8 bases in the middle. CDR1 is LNHDA and CDR2 is SQIVND in the germline V gene (reference sequence).

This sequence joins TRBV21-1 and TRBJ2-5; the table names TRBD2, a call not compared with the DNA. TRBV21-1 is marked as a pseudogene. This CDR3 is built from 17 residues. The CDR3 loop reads CASSKPRPSGGQETQYF. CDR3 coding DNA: TGTGCCAGCAGCAAACCTCGCCCTAGCGGGGGCCAAGAGACCCAGTACTTC.

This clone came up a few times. The CDR3 nucleotides read TGTGCCAGCAAACGAGGGACAGGCTACGAGCAGTACTTC. As protein: CASKRGTGYEQYF. The gene calls are TRBV27 and TRBJ2-7; 8 nucleotides align to TRBD1. The CDR3 is made up of 13 amino acids. The J segment lost 3 bases and the V segment lost 7 bases, leaving 5 bases of the junction unmatched. Per germline, CDR1 MNHEY and CDR2 SMNVEV (reference sequence).

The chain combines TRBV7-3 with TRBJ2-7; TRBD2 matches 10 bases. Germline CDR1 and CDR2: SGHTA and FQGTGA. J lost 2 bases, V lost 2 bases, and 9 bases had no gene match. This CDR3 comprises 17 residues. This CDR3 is CASSLVASGSPPYEQYF. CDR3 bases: TGTGCCAGCAGCTTAGTCGCTAGCGGGAGTCCTCCCTACGAGCAGTACTTC.

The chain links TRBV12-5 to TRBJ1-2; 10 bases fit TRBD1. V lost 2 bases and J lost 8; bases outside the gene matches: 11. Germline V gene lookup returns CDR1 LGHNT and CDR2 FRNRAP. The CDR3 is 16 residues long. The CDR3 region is CASGLRVGGQGHGYTF. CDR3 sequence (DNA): TGTGCTAGTGGTTTGCGCGTAGGGGGACAGGGGCACGGCTACACCTTC. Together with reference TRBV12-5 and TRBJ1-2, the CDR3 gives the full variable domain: DARVTQTPRHKVTEMGQEVTMRCQPILGHNTVFWYRQTMMQGLELLAYFRNRAPLDDSGMPKDRFSAEMPDATLATLKIQPSEPRDSAVYFCASGLRVGGQGHGYTFGSGTRLTVV.

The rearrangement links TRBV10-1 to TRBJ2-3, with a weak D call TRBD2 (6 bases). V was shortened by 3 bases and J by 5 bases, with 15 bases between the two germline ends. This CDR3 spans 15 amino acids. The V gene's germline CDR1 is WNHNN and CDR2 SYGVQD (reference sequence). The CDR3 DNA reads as TGCGCCAGCAGTGATATTTCGGGGGATAAAGATACGCAGTATTTT. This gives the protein CASSDISGDKDTQYF.

CDR3 nucleotide sequence: TGTGCCAGCAGGTACTTGAACACTGAAGCTTTCTTT. Translated, it gives CASRYLNTEAFF. The chain joins TRBV5-6 to TRBJ1-1; no definite D call. The germline V gene has CDR1 SGHDT and CDR2 YYEEEE. The CDR3 length is 12 residues. The V gene lost 5 bases and the J gene lost 0 bases, with 5 bases spanning the gap.

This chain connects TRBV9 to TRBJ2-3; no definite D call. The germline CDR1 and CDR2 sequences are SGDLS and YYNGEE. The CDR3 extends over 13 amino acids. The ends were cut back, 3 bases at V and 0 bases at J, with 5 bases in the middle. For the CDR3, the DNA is TGTGCCAGCAGCGCCGAAAGCACAGATACGCAGTATTTT. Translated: CASSAESTDTQYF.

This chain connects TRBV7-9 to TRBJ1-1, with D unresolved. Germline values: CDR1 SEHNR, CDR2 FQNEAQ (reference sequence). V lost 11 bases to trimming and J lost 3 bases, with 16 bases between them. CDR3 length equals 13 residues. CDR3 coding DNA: TGTGCCTGCGAGCTGACCGGACACACTGAAGCTTTCTTT. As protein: CACELTGHTEAFF.

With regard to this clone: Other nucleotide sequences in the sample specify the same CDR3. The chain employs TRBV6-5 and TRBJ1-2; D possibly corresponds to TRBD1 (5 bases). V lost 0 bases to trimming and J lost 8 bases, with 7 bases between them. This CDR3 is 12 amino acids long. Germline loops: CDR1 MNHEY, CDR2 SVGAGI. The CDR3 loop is CASSYSGEGYTF. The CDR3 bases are TGTGCCAGCAGTTACTCGGGGGAAGGCTACACCTTC.

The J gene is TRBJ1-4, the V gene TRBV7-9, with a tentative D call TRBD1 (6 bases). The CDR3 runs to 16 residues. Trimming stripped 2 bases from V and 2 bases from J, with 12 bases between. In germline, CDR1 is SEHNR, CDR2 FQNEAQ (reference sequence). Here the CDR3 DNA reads TGTGCCAGCAGCTTATTCCAGGGGCCGACTAATGAAAAACTGTTTTTT. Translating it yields CASSLFQGPTNEKLFF.

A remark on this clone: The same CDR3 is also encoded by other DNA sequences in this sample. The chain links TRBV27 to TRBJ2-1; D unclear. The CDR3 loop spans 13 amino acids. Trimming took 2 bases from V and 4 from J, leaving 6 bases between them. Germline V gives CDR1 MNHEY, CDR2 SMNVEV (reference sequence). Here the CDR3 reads CASSLTLYNEQFF. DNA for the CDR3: TGTGCCAGCAGTTTAACTCTATACAATGAGCAGTTCTTC.

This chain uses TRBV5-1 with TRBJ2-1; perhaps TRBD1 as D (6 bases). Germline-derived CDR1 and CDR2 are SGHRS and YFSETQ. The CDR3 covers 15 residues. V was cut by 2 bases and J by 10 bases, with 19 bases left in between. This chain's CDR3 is CASSLGTPTPYEQFF. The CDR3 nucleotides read TGCGCCAGCAGCTTAGGGACACCAACCCCGTACGAGCAGTTCTTC.

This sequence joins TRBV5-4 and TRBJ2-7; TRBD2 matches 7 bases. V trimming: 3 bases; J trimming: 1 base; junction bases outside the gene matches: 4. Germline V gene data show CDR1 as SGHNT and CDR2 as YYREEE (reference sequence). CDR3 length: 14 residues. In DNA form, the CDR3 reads TGTGCCAGCAGCTCCGGGGGGATATCCTACGAGCAGTACTTC. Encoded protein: CASSSGGISYEQYF.

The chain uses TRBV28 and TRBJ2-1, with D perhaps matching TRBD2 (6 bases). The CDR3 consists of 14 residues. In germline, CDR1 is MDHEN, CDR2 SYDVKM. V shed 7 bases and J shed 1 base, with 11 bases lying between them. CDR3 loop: CASKSGWSYNEQFF. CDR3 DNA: TGTGCCAGCAAAAGCGGGTGGTCCTACAATGAGCAGTTCTTC.

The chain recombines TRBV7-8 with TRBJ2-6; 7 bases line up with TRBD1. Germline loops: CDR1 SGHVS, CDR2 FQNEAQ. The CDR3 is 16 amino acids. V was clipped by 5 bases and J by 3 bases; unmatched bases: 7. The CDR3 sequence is CASSPYRGFGANVLTF. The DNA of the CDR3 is TGTGCCAGCAGCCCATACAGGGGATTTGGGGCCAACGTCCTGACTTTC.

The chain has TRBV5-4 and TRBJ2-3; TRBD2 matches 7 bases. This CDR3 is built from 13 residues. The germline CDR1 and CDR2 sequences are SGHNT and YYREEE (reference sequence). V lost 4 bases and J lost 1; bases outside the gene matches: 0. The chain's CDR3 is CASSREGTDTQYF. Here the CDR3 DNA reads TGTGCCAGCAGCCGGGAGGGCACAGATACGCAGTATTTT.

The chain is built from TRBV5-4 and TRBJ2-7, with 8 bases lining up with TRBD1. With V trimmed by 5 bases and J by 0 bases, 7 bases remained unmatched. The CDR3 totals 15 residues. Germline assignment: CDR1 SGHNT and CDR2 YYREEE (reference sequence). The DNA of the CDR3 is TGTGCCAGCAGGGGGGACAGGAAGAGCTCCTACGAGCAGTACTTC. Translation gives CASRGDRKSSYEQYF.

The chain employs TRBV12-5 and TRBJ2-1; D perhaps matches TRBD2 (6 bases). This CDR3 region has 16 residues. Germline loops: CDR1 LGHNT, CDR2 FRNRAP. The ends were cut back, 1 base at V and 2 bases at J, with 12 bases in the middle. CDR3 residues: CASGLDNWRAYNEQFF. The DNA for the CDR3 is TGTGCTAGTGGTTTGGACAACTGGAGGGCCTACAATGAGCAGTTCTTC.